The 32 T cell receptor beta chains in this list originate from one sample, sequenced in a study of cytotoxic CD8 clonotypes in ibrutinib-treated CLL. Clones were sequenced by immunoSEQ multiplex PCR, and TCRdb holds only the in-frame ones, with some missing. The table includes about 130,000 clones, under 90% detected once. Sequences were derived from PBMCs, sampled after 24 months of ibrutinib treatment. These receptors were obtained from a human donor with chronic lymphocytic leukemia.

The chain employs TRBV5-5 and TRBJ2-3; D gene unclear. The V end lost 4 bases, the J end lost 0 bases, and 15 bases lay between the germline ends. This CDR3 is 16 amino acids long. CDR1 and CDR2 from the germline V gene are SGHKS and YYEKEE (reference sequence). The CDR3 reads CASSLMTPTSTDTQYF. The CDR3 DNA reads as TGTGCCAGCAGCCTAATGACACCAACTAGCACAGATACGCAGTATTTT.

The chain joins TRBV6-5 to TRBJ2-1; D gene unclear. Trimming took 2 bases from V and 6 from J, leaving 8 bases between them. The CDR3 is 13 amino acids. The V gene's germline CDR1 is MNHEY and CDR2 SVGAGI. Here the CDR3 DNA reads TGTGCCAGCAGTTACCACCCGGCCAATGAGCAGTTCTTC. Translated, it gives CASSYHPANEQFF.

This CDR3 reads CASSSQGYSYNEQFF. In nucleotides, the CDR3 is TGCGCCAGCAGCTCGCAGGGCTACTCCTACAATGAGCAGTTCTTC. The V call is TRBV5-1, the J call TRBJ2-1; possibly TRBD1 for D (5 bases). CDR1 is SGHRS, CDR2 YFSETQ, per germline. This CDR3 region has 15 residues. V lost 3 bases, J lost 0 bases, and 10 bases lay in between.

The chain couples TRBV7-9 to TRBJ1-6; tentatively, D is TRBD1 (5 bases). The germline V gene has CDR1 SEHNR and CDR2 FQNEAQ (reference sequence). This CDR3 comprises 15 residues. V dropped 2 bases and J dropped 10 bases, with 15 bases sitting between them. This chain's CDR3 is CASSLFRDGGSPLHF. CDR3 nucleotide sequence: TGTGCCAGCAGCTTATTTCGGGACGGGGGATCACCCCTCCACTTT. Drawing the rest from reference TRBV7-9 and TRBJ1-6, the complete variable domain is DTGVSQNPRHKITKRGQNVTFRCDPISEHNRLYWYRQTLGQGPEFLTYFQNEAQLEKSRLLSDRFSAERPKGSFSTLEIQRTEQGDSAMYLCASSLFRDGGSPLHFGNGTRLTVT.

V and J are TRBV16 and TRBJ1-2; the match to TRBD1 covers 8 bases. CDR1 KGHSY and CDR2 FQNENV come from the germline V gene. The V segment lost 4 bases and the J segment 4 bases; nucleotides outside the gene matches: 8. The CDR3 covers 15 residues. CDR3: CASSPDQGAGYGYTF. In DNA, the CDR3 is TGTGCCAGCAGCCCCGACCAGGGGGCTGGCTATGGCTACACCTTC.

By share of the sample, this clone is medium-sized. V gene TRBV4-1 combines with J gene TRBJ2-2, with a possible D match to TRBD2 (7 bases). The V gene's germline CDR1 is MGHRA and CDR2 YSYEKL. This CDR3 contains 15 residues. Trimming cost V 7 bases and J 3 bases, with 15 bases left between them. The CDR3 bases are TGCGCCAGCAATGGGGGGGCGAGGTACACCGGGGAGCTGTTTTTT. Protein: CASNGGARYTGELFF.

The rearrangement links TRBV7-3 to TRBJ1-5; no reliable D call. Trimming removed 2 bases from V and 3 bases from J, with 5 bases in between. CDR1 SGHTA and CDR2 FQGTGA come from the germline V gene. The length of the CDR3 is 13 residues. Written as DNA, the CDR3 is TGTGCCAGCAGCTTATGGCCCAATCAGCCCCAGCATTTT. Protein: CASSLWPNQPQHF.

The chain recombines TRBV6-6 with TRBJ1-2; 7 bases agree with TRBD1. The CDR3 length is 14 residues. Germline V gene lookup returns CDR1 MNHNY and CDR2 SVGAGI (reference sequence). The J segment lost 1 base and the V segment lost 8 bases, leaving 7 bases of the junction unmatched. CDR3 in amino acids: CASEVRDSNYGYTF. The CDR3 DNA sequence: TGTGCCAGCGAAGTCCGGGACAGTAACTATGGCTACACCTTC.

The rearrangement uses TRBV7-2 and TRBJ2-7; possibly TRBD2 for D (7 bases). There are 16 residues in the CDR3. Germline V gene data show CDR1 as SGHTA and CDR2 as FQGNSA. V was shortened by 5 bases and J by 5 bases, with 22 bases between the two germline ends. The CDR3 sequence: CASSRDAGALGNEQYF. Here the CDR3 DNA reads TGTGCCAGCAGCCGAGACGCGGGGGCCCTGGGGAACGAGCAGTACTTC.

The genes are TRBV10-3 and TRBJ1-1; TRBD1 matches 7 bases. Germline CDR1 ENHRY, CDR2 SYGVKD. The CDR3 is made up of 14 amino acids. The V segment lost 4 bases and the J segment 1 base; nucleotides outside the gene matches: 3. CDR3 in amino acids: CAISAGTANTEAFF. Written as DNA, the CDR3 is TGTGCCATCAGTGCAGGGACAGCGAACACTGAAGCTTTCTTT.

V and J are TRBV27 and TRBJ2-2, with D tentatively TRBD1 or TRBD2 (5 bases each). Germline values: CDR1 MNHEY, CDR2 SMNVEV (reference sequence). V was cut by 2 bases and J by 6 bases, with 10 bases left in between. CDR3 length equals 14 residues. CDR3 sequence reads: CASSLIGGAGELFF. The CDR3, as DNA: TGTGCCAGCAGTTTAATTGGGGGAGCCGGGGAGCTGTTTTTT.

The rearrangement links TRBV21-1 to TRBJ2-7; the table's TRBD1 call for D was not verified on the DNA. TRBV21-1 is shown as a pseudogene. The CDR3 is 15 residues long. The CDR3 nucleotides read TGTGCCAGCAGCCGGGCATCACGTGGCAGGGGCGAGCAGTACTTC. Residues: CASSRASRGRGEQYF.

The chain joins TRBV30 to TRBJ2-3, with 7 bases matching TRBD2. Unmatched junction bases numbered 7, after V lost 2 bases and J lost 2 bases. The germline V gene has CDR1 GTSNPN and CDR2 SVGIG (reference sequence). This CDR3 comprises 15 residues. CDR3: CAWSPLAGVTDTQYF. The CDR3 DNA reads TGTGCCTGGAGTCCCCTTGCGGGGGTCACAGATACGCAGTATTTT. Looking up the rest from reference TRBV30 and TRBJ2-3 gives the full variable domain: SQTIHQWPATLVQPVGSPLSLECTVEGTSNPNLYWYRQAAGRGLQLLFYSVGIGQISSEVPQNLSASRPQDRQFILSSKKLLLSDSGFYLCAWSPLAGVTDTQYFGPGTRLTVL.

The chain employs TRBV5-4 and TRBJ1-1; 9 nucleotides agree with TRBD1. Trimming took 1 base from V and 1 from J; bases not matched to a gene: 2. Germline loops: CDR1 SGHNT, CDR2 YYREEE (reference sequence). The CDR3 is made up of 15 amino acids. CDR3 coding DNA: TGTGCCAGCAGCTTGCGACAGGGGGAGAACACTGAAGCTTTCTTT. Its translation: CASSLRQGENTEAFF. The full variable domain, its missing parts supplied by reference TRBV5-4 and TRBJ1-1, is ETGVTQSPTHLIKTRGQQVTLRCSSQSGHNTVSWYQQALGQGPQFIFQYYREEENGRGNFPPRFSGLQFPNYSSELNVNALELDDSALYLCASSLRQGENTEAFFGQGTRLTVV.

J is TRBJ2-3 and V is TRBV10-2; D tentatively reads TRBD1 or TRBD2 (5 bases each). Deletions cut 2 bases from V and 2 bases from J, with 11 bases between. CDR3 length: 15 residues. The V gene's germline CDR1 is WSHSY and CDR2 SAAADI. The CDR3 reads CASSEGDGATDTQYF. CDR3 DNA: TGCGCCAGCAGTGAGGGGGACGGGGCCACAGATACGCAGTATTTT.

The chain combines TRBV6-1 with TRBJ2-1, with TRBD2 matching over 14 bases. Germline CDR1 reads MNHNS; CDR2 reads SASEGT. V shed 4 bases and J 1 base; nucleotides not matched to a gene: 0. The CDR3 totals 16 residues. The CDR3 nucleotides are TGTGCCAGCAGTGGGACTAGCGGGGGGTCCTACAATGAGCAGTTCTTC. Amino acids: CASSGTSGGSYNEQFF.

The chain employs TRBV19 and TRBJ2-7; D may be TRBD2 (6 bases). Deletions cut 3 bases from V and 4 bases from J, with 10 bases between. CDR3 length: 13 residues. The V gene's germline CDR1 is LNHDA and CDR2 SQIVND (reference sequence). The DNA of the CDR3 is TGTGCCAGTAGTATCAGTCGGGGGTACGAGCAGTACTTC. Amino acids: CASSISRGYEQYF.

The J gene is TRBJ1-5, the V gene TRBV28; no firm D call. The V gene lost 2 bases and the J gene lost 4 bases, with 18 bases spanning the gap. The CDR3 extends over 17 amino acids. In germline, CDR1 is MDHEN, CDR2 SYDVKM. In DNA, the CDR3 is TGTGCCAGCAGTTTAATGGGTCCGGGTCTACTAAATCAGCCCCAGCATTTT. Amino acids: CASSLMGPGLLNQPQHF.

V gene TRBV19 combines with J gene TRBJ1-1; 11 nucleotides match TRBD1. From germline, CDR1 is LNHDA and CDR2 SQIVND (reference sequence). CDR3 size: 13 residues. The J segment lost 8 bases and the V segment lost 5 bases, leaving 4 bases of the junction unmatched. CDR3 loop: CASSPGDRGEAFF. The CDR3 region has the DNA TGTGCCAGTAGTCCCGGGGACAGGGGGGAAGCTTTCTTT.

V usage is TRBV29-1 and J usage is TRBJ2-5, with TRBD2 as a possible D gene (6 bases). Trimming took 7 bases from V and 4 from J, leaving 22 bases between them. Per the germline V gene, CDR1 is SQVTM and CDR2 is ANQGSEA. The CDR3 length is 15 residues. CDR3 sequence: CSAHGGVGGSETQYF. In nucleotides, the CDR3 is TGCAGCGCCCATGGTGGGGTGGGGGGATCAGAGACCCAGTACTTC.

This chain connects TRBV7-4 to TRBJ1-5; 8 bases are a match to TRBD1. Germline loops: CDR1 SGHVT, CDR2 SQSDAQ. V gave up 5 bases and J gave up 7 bases; unmatched junction bases: 10. The CDR3 extends over 15 amino acids. DNA of the CDR3: TGTGCCAGCAGCGCATCACAGGGGGGAAGACAGCCCCAGCATTTT. Translated, it gives CASSASQGGRQPQHF.

The chain carries TRBV5-1 and TRBJ2-5; possible D gene TRBD2, 6 bases. From germline, CDR1 is SGHRS and CDR2 YFSETQ. CDR3 length: 16 residues. With 0 bases removed from V and 1 base from J, the gap between germline ends came to 13 bases. DNA for the CDR3: TGCGCCAGCAGCTTGGCCTTTGGGGGGTCCCAAGAGACCCAGTACTTC. It encodes CASSLAFGGSQETQYF.

The chain couples TRBV19 to TRBJ1-6; the match to TRBD1 covers 10 bases. The CDR3 has 14 amino acids. Germline CDR1 and CDR2: LNHDA and SQIVND (reference sequence). V was pared by 8 bases and J by 7 bases, with 5 bases of the junction left unmatched. The CDR3 nucleotides read TGTGCCAGTCGCCCGGGACAGGGGAATTCACCCCTCCACTTT. It encodes CASRPGQGNSPLHF.

The chain uses TRBV18 and TRBJ1-6; a possible D gene is TRBD1 (5 bases). Trimming removed 3 bases at V and 5 bases at J, with 8 bases between. There are 14 residues in the CDR3. CDR1 is KGHSH and CDR2 is LQKENI in the germline V gene. The CDR3 protein is CASSPGRNNSPLHF. CDR3 coding DNA: TGTGCCAGCTCACCGGGGCGAAATAATTCACCCCTCCACTTT.

Written as DNA, the CDR3 is TGTGCCAGCAGCCCCCGTTCGACCGACGCGGAGGTCCGCTCCTACGAGCAGTACTTC. Protein: CASSPRSTDAEVRSYEQYF. The rearrangement uses TRBV14 and TRBJ2-7, with D perhaps TRBD2 (5 bases). Germline V lookup: CDR1 SGHDN, CDR2 FVKESK. The CDR3 is made up of 19 amino acids. The ends were cut back, 4 bases at V and 0 bases at J, with 25 bases in the middle.

This chain links TRBV6-4 with TRBJ1-6; tentatively, D is TRBD1 (5 bases). Trimming removed 3 bases at V and 8 bases at J, with 11 bases between. There are 14 residues in the CDR3. Germline values: CDR1 MRHNA, CDR2 SNTAGT. The CDR3 DNA follows: TGTGCCAGCAGTGAGGGGGGTAGTTATTCACCCCTCCACTTT. This gives the protein CASSEGGSYSPLHF.

The rearrangement uses TRBV18 and TRBJ1-2; D is unresolved. Trimming removed 2 bases from V and 4 bases from J, with 11 bases in between. The V gene's germline CDR1 is KGHSH and CDR2 LQKENI. CDR3 length equals 14 residues. CDR3 DNA sequence: TGTGCCAGCTCACCAGAGTTCACTTCCTATGGCTACACCTTC. This codes for CASSPEFTSYGYTF. The full variable domain, its missing parts supplied by reference TRBV18 and TRBJ1-2, is NAGVMQNPRHLVRRRGQEARLRCSPMKGHSHVYWYRQLPEEGLKFMVYLQKENIIDESGMPKERFSAEFPKEGPSILRIQQVVRGDSAAYFCASSPEFTSYGYTFGSGTRLTVV.

This rearrangement joins TRBV9 to TRBJ2-6, with D perhaps TRBD1 (5 bases). V lost 4 bases and J lost 6, with 14 bases in between. The CDR3 sequence is 15 residues long. Per the germline V gene, CDR1 is SGDLS and CDR2 is YYNGEE. The CDR3 sequence is CASSFQGNVANVLTF. CDR3 sequence (DNA): TGTGCCAGCAGCTTCCAGGGTAATGTGGCCAACGTCCTGACTTTC. Filled out from reference TRBV9 and TRBJ2-6, the complete variable domain reads DSGVTQTPKHLITATGQRVTLRCSPRSGDLSVYWYQQSLDQGLQFLIQYYNGEERAKGNILERFSAQQFPDLHSELNLSSLELGDSALYFCASSFQGNVANVLTFGAGSRLTVL.

J is TRBJ2-5 and V is TRBV5-6, with TRBD2 identical over 12 bases. This CDR3 has 16 residues. Germline trimming cut 5 bases from V and 2 bases from J; bases unmatched to any gene: 7. From germline, CDR1 is SGHDT and CDR2 YYEEEE. The CDR3 coding sequence is TGTGCCAGCAGTTCTAGCGGGGGGGAGCCACAAGAGACCCAGTACTTC. Encoded protein: CASSSSGGEPQETQYF.

The chain links TRBV18 to TRBJ1-1, with a weak D call TRBD1 (5 bases). The length of the CDR3 is 13 residues. V lost 6 bases and J 5 bases, leaving 13 bases between the germline ends. Germline assignment: CDR1 KGHSH and CDR2 LQKENI. The CDR3 DNA reads as TGTGCCAGCTCGCGAGTGGGGGAAACTGAAGCTTTCTTT. Protein: CASSRVGETEAFF.

J is TRBJ1-2 and V is TRBV11-2; D gene unclear. The CDR3 totals 12 residues. Germline V gene lookup returns CDR1 SGHAT and CDR2 FQNNGV. Trimming took 6 bases from V and 7 from J, leaving 12 bases between them. CDR3 residues: CASRIPGGGYTF. DNA of the CDR3: TGTGCCAGCAGAATACCGGGAGGTGGCTACACCTTC.

The chain carries TRBV7-9 and TRBJ1-6; 7 bases are shared with TRBD1. Per the germline V gene, CDR1 is SEHNR and CDR2 is FQNEAQ (reference sequence). There are 14 residues in the CDR3. Trimming took 5 bases from V and 8 from J; bases not matched to a gene: 6. CDR3 in DNA: TGTGCCAGCAGCCCGGACAGGTGGGATTCACCCCTCCACTTT. Protein: CASSPDRWDSPLHF.